Listed below are T cell receptor beta chains from one sample, sequenced in a study of shared clonotypes between healthy human individuals. The assay was immunoSEQ multiplex PCR, and TCRdb's table has in-frame clones only and misses some. The sample has under 2,500,000 clones, 90% to 97% seen once; the top ten hold 0.13%. Input material: naive CD4+ T cells sorted from blood. These TCRs come from a man between 18 and 29 years old in good health. Both conserved end residues are part of each CDR3. The D gene is left open where the match is weak. Rows give clone size only sometimes, using once, few, many, or a class for an expanded clone.

V gene	J gene	D gene	clone size	CDR3 protein	CDR3 DNA
TRBV2	TRBJ2-3	NA	NA	CASSEGRDTQYF	TGTGCCAGTTCGGAGGGGAGGGATACGCAGTATTTT
TRBV6-6	TRBJ2-1	NA	NA	CASSAGRTYNEQFF	TGTGCCAGCAGTGCGGGCCGTACCTACAATGAGCAGTTCTTC
TRBV9	TRBJ1-6	TRBD1	once	CASSVTSTRDRKSPLHF	TGTGCCAGCAGCGTAACCTCGACCCGGGACAGAAAATCACCCCTCCACTTT
TRBV5-1	TRBJ2-7	TRBD2	NA	CASSSTSGGASYEQYF	TGCGCCAGCAGCTCGACTAGCGGGGGAGCCTCCTACGAGCAGTACTTC
TRBV28	TRBJ1-5	NA	NA	CASRGGQGGRVEPQHF	TGTGCCAGCAGGGGTGGCCAGGGTGGACGTGTGGAGCCCCAGCATTTT
TRBV19	TRBJ1-6	NA	NA	CASSTGQFSYNSPLHF	TGTGCCAGTAGTACCGGACAGTTCTCCTATAATTCACCCCTCCACTTT
TRBV7-9	TRBJ1-5	NA	NA	CASSSQADGVDAPQHF	TGTGCCAGCAGCTCGCAAGCGGACGGCGTAGACGCGCCCCAGCATTTT
TRBV5-6	TRBJ2-7	NA	NA	CASSLADRLYEQYF	TGTGCCAGCAGCTTGGCCGACAGGCTATACGAGCAGTACTTC
TRBV10-2	TRBJ2-6	NA	NA	CASSESNIPGSGANVLTF	TGCGCCAGCAGTGAGTCGAATATACCCGGCTCTGGGGCCAACGTCCTGACTTTC
TRBV2	TRBJ2-1	TRBD2	few	CASRGTSGTYNEQFF	TGTGCCAGCAGGGGGACTAGCGGGACTTACAATGAGCAGTTCTTC
TRBV19	TRBJ1-5	NA	NA	CASSIEGHLADQPQHF	TGTGCCAGTAGTATAGAAGGACATCTGGCCGATCAGCCCCAGCATTTT
TRBV5-4	TRBJ2-1	NA	NA	CASSPVGSYNEQFF	TGTGCCAGCAGCCCAGTCGGCTCCTACAATGAGCAGTTCTTC
TRBV30	TRBJ1-1	NA	NA	CAWNGMEDTEAFF	TGTGCCTGGAACGGAATGGAGGACACTGAAGCTTTCTTT
TRBV9	TRBJ1-3	NA	NA	CASSVNAGTLGNTIYF	TGTGCCAGCAGCGTCAACGCGGGGACTCTAGGAAACACCATATATTTT
TRBV30	TRBJ2-5	TRBD2	NA	CAWGSGIRETQYF	TGTGCCTGGGGGAGCGGGATCAGAGAGACCCAGTACTTC
TRBV5-1	TRBJ2-5	NA	once	CASSLPQQGVGQETQYF	TGCGCCAGCAGCTTGCCCCAGCAGGGTGTGGGCCAAGAGACCCAGTACTTC
TRBV14	TRBJ2-3	NA	NA	CASSQDYSGGPTDTQYF	TGTGCCAGCAGCCAAGATTATAGTGGGGGGCCTACGGATACGCAGTATTTT
TRBV25-1	TRBJ2-1	TRBD2	NA	CASPSPPGGDNEQFF	TGTGCCAGCCCCTCTCCTCCGGGAGGGGACAATGAGCAGTTCTTC
TRBV6-6	TRBJ1-5	NA	NA	CASTNSNQPQHF	TGTGCCAGCACCAATAGCAATCAGCCCCAGCATTTT
TRBV27	TRBJ1-1	TRBD1	NA	CASSSRQGAYSEAFF	TGTGCCAGCAGTTCCAGACAGGGGGCCTATAGTGAAGCTTTCTTT
TRBV11-2	TRBJ2-6	NA	NA	CASRPQFNVLTF	TGTGCCAGCAGGCCACAATTCAACGTCCTGACTTTC
TRBV10-3	TRBJ2-1	NA	NA	CAISEGFSTEQFF	TGTGCCATCAGTGAGGGTTTTTCGACTGAGCAGTTCTTC
TRBV9	TRBJ1-2	NA	NA	CASSVAPGNYGYTF	TGTGCCAGCAGCGTAGCTCCGGGGAACTATGGCTACACCTTC
TRBV9	TRBJ1-4	NA	NA	CASSADPGSNEKLFF	TGTGCCAGCAGCGCAGACCCAGGGAGTAATGAAAAACTGTTTTTT
TRBV30	TRBJ2-2	TRBD1	NA	CAWSAPGTGGRSGTGELFF	TGTGCCTGGAGTGCCCCCGGGACAGGGGGCCGATCGGGCACCGGGGAGCTGTTTTTT
TRBV7-8	TRBJ2-1	TRBD2	NA	CASSHGGDTNEQFF	TGTGCCAGCAGCCACGGGGGGGACACGAATGAGCAGTTCTTC
TRBV6-5	TRBJ2-1	NA	NA	CASTATLRVVNEQFF	TGTGCCAGCACCGCCACCCTTCGAGTCGTCAATGAGCAGTTCTTC
TRBV14	TRBJ1-2	TRBD1	NA	CASSQDWDREICGYTF	TGTGCCAGCAGCCAAGATTGGGACAGGGAAATTTGCGGCTACACCTTC
TRBV5-4	TRBJ2-3	TRBD2	NA	CASSPTSGGTDTQYF	TGTGCCAGCAGCCCTACTAGCGGGGGAACAGATACGCAGTATTTT
TRBV9	TRBJ2-3	TRBD2	NA	CASSGLAGSTDTQYF	TGTGCCAGCAGCGGTCTAGCGGGAAGCACAGATACGCAGTATTTT
TRBV11-2	TRBJ2-3	NA	NA	CASSRNALAGTDTQYF	TGTGCCAGCAGCCGAAACGCCTTAGCGGGCACAGATACGCAGTATTTT
TRBV7-9	TRBJ1-4	NA	NA	CASSEPRVGAVDNEKLFF	TGTGCCAGCAGCGAACCAAGGGTGGGTGCCGTGGATAATGAAAAACTGTTTTTT
TRBV7-2	TRBJ1-4	NA	NA	CASSLSLVSEKLFF	TGTGCCAGCAGCTTAAGTCTGGTATCCGAAAAACTGTTTTTT
TRBV27	TRBJ2-3	TRBD2	NA	CASRGLAAADTQYF	TGTGCCAGCAGAGGACTAGCGGCCGCCGATACGCAGTATTTT
TRBV28	TRBJ1-2	NA	NA	CASSPGQYGYTF	TGTGCCAGCAGTCCCGGACAGTATGGCTACACCTTC
TRBV10-3	TRBJ2-2	TRBD2	NA	CAISERIAGGSTGELFF	TGTGCCATCAGTGAGAGGATAGCGGGAGGGTCTACCGGGGAGCTGTTTTTT
TRBV27	TRBJ1-1	TRBD1	once	CASRGTGLMNTEAFF	TGTGCCAGCAGGGGGACAGGGCTCATGAACACTGAAGCTTTCTTT
TRBV10-1	TRBJ2-5	TRBD1	NA	CASSSGTGGLETQYF	TGCGCCAGCAGTTCCGGGACAGGGGGGTTGGAGACCCAGTACTTC
TRBV6-1	TRBJ1-2	TRBD1	few	CASSEERTGTWGYTF	TGTGCCAGCAGTGAAGAGAGGACAGGGACCTGGGGCTACACCTTC
TRBV28	TRBJ2-7	TRBD1	NA	CASSHAGTGPHEQYF	TGTGCCAGCAGTCACGCCGGGACAGGGCCCCACGAGCAGTACTTC
TRBV6-6	TRBJ2-7	NA	once	CASRKTTPYEQYF	TGTGCCAGCAGGAAGACTACCCCCTACGAGCAGTACTTC
TRBV5-1	TRBJ2-2	TRBD1	NA	CASSQLTGGNTGELFF	TGCGCCAGCAGCCAATTGACAGGGGGCAACACCGGGGAGCTGTTTTTT
TRBV30	TRBJ1-2	NA	NA	CAWSVSPEGYGYTF	TGTGCCTGGAGTGTATCCCCAGAGGGGTATGGCTACACCTTC
TRBV4-3	TRBJ2-2	TRBD1	NA	CASSRNPTGAPNGELFF	TGCGCCAGCAGCCGAAACCCGACAGGGGCCCCCAACGGGGAGCTGTTTTTT
TRBV10-3	TRBJ1-5	NA	NA	CAISERGEGNQPQHF	TGTGCCATCAGTGAACGGGGGGAGGGCAATCAGCCCCAGCATTTT
TRBV6-1	TRBJ2-7	NA	NA	CASSWTAVSSYEQYF	TGTGCCAGCAGTTGGACGGCAGTGAGTTCCTACGAGCAGTACTTC
TRBV29-1	TRBJ2-1	TRBD1	NA	CSVEGGQLHNEQFF	TGCAGCGTTGAAGGGGGACAGTTACACAATGAGCAGTTCTTC